Sequencing of this TCR beta chain was carried out in a study of T-cell reconstitution after alpha-beta-depleted transplantation in children. Study results and caveats: Expanded clones from the graft, numbering several hundred, reportedly supplied alpha-beta T cells about two months after transplant. Fresh T-cell production supplied most of the T-cell counts and diversity seen one year after transplant. Surviving recipient T cells and thymic progenitors accounted for the high day-60 TCRbeta diversity observed in some patients.

A TCRbeta library incorporating unique molecular identifiers was prepared. TCRdb itself ran the PCR reads through MiXCR, one entry per CDR3 protein. Found here are about 300,000 distinct CDR3 sequences, around a tenth of them singletons; the top ten hold around 7.5%. With 0 bases removed from V and 0 bases from J, the gap between germline ends came to 12 bases. The CDR3 totals 16 residues. The germline V gene has CDR1 SQVTM and CDR2 ANQGSEA. As regards this clonotype: Its antigen is unidentified.

This receptor was obtained from a boy younger than two with acute myeloid leukemia, due to receive a stem cell transplant. The sample was PBMCs, taken before TCRalphabeta/CD19-depleted stem cell transplant. The chain recombines TRBV29-1 with TRBJ2-4, with D perhaps TRBD2 (6 bases). The CDR3 bases are TGCAGCGTTGAAGATTGGGGGAGGTCAGCCAAAAACATTCAGTACTTC. Its translation is CSVEDWGRSAKNIQYF.